The next 8 T cell receptor beta chains were all read from a single sample in a study of neoadjuvant anti-PD-1 for oral cavity cancer. Profiled with immunoSEQ multiplex PCR; TCRdb holds only in-frame clones, not every one. The table lists about 16,000 clones, around 72% of them singletons. Specimen: PBMCs, collected before nivolumab (anti-PD-1) treatment. Receptors originate from a person between 35 and 79 years old with oral cavity squamous cell carcinoma.

The CDR3 loop reads CASSAQREPDNEQFF. DNA of the CDR3: TGTGCCAGCAGTGCGCAGCGGGAGCCCGACAATGAGCAGTTCTTC. V and J are TRBV2 and TRBJ2-1; 8 nucleotides align to TRBD2. CDR1 is SNHLY, CDR2 FYNNEI, per germline. This CDR3 has 15 residues. Trimming took 4 bases from V and 5 from J; bases not matched to a gene: 7.

The CDR3 reads CASSVGGAGARETEAFF. Here the CDR3 DNA reads TGCGCCAGCAGCGTGGGGGGGGCGGGGGCGCGGGAAACTGAAGCTTTCTTT. The gene calls are TRBV5-1 and TRBJ1-1, with D maybe TRBD1 (6 bases). The CDR3 covers 17 residues. The V gene's germline CDR1 is SGHRS and CDR2 YFSETQ. The germline V and J ends were trimmed by 4 bases and 5 bases, with 24 bases remaining between them.

This clone was found a few times. The chain employs TRBV4-1 and TRBJ2-1, with TRBD1 matching 10 bases. The CDR3 is made up of 18 amino acids. Germline CDR1 reads MGHRA; CDR2 reads YSYEKL. Germline trimming cut 1 base from V and 6 bases from J; bases unmatched to any gene: 12. DNA of the CDR3: TGCGCCAGCAGCCAAGTTTATGCTACGGGACAGGGGTCCAATGAGCAGTTCTTC. As protein: CASSQVYATGQGSNEQFF.

The V gene is TRBV15, the J gene TRBJ2-7; no reliable D call. V gave up 0 bases and J gave up 0 bases, with 9 bases separating them. The CDR3 totals 15 residues. CDR1 is LNHNV and CDR2 is YYDKDF in the germline V gene (reference sequence). The CDR3 DNA reads TGTGCCACCAGCAGAGAATCCCGAGGCTCCTACGAGCAGTACTTC. Amino acid sequence: CATSRESRGSYEQYF. Drawing the rest from reference TRBV15 and TRBJ2-7, the complete variable domain is DAMVIQNPRYQVTQFGKPVTLSCSQTLNHNVMYWYQQKSSQAPKLLFHYYDKDFNNEADTPDNFQSRRPNTSFCFLDIRSPGLGDTAMYLCATSRESRGSYEQYFGPGTRLTVT.

The J gene is TRBJ2-7, the V gene TRBV7-6, with TRBD1 as a possible D gene (5 bases). Trimming stripped 5 bases from V and 2 bases from J, with 16 bases between. This CDR3 region has 15 residues. Germline CDR1 and CDR2: SGHVS and FNYEAQ. The CDR3: CASSADRILPYEQYF. The DNA of the CDR3 is TGTGCCAGCAGCGCCGACAGAATCCTCCCCTACGAGCAGTACTTC.

This clone occurred a few times. V usage is TRBV5-1 and J usage is TRBJ1-1; D not certain. Trimming removed 1 base from V and 1 base from J, with 11 bases in between. The CDR3 has 15 amino acids. CDR1 is SGHRS and CDR2 is YFSETQ in the germline V gene. CDR3 residues: CASSLIQFPNTEAFF. In DNA form, the CDR3 reads TGCGCCAGCAGCTTGATACAGTTTCCGAACACTGAAGCTTTCTTT.

The chain has TRBV10-3 and TRBJ1-2, with TRBD1 as a possible D gene (6 bases). The CDR3 totals 14 residues. V lost 0 bases to trimming and J lost 5 bases, with 10 bases between them. Per germline, CDR1 ENHRY and CDR2 SYGVKD. The CDR3 loop reads CAISESNRAYGYTF. CDR3 nucleotide sequence: TGTGCCATCAGTGAGTCAAACAGGGCGTATGGCTACACCTTC.

The count of this clone is one. The V gene is TRBV15, the J gene TRBJ2-3; D remains ambiguous. Germline V gene sequence: CDR1 LNHNV, CDR2 YYDKDF (reference sequence). Trimming left V 0 bases short and J 0 bases short, with 10 bases between. The CDR3 length is 16 residues. The chain's CDR3 is CATSREGRSSTDTQYF. As DNA, the CDR3 is TGTGCCACCAGCAGAGAGGGAAGGTCTAGCACAGATACGCAGTATTTT.